This TCR beta chain emerged from a study of a mutant IDH1 vaccine in newly diagnosed glioma (dated by TCRdb to about 2021). Regarding the study in general: Across visits V03 through V10, patients got a total of eight vaccinations, given in weeks 1, 3, 5, 7, 11, 15, 19 and 23. Of the approximately 29 treated patients, 62.5% were male and about 40% were female, and a mean age of approximately 40 years was recorded. Before enrollment, patients had received standard therapy of radiotherapy alone, temozolomide alone, or radiochemotherapy with temozolomide; most received the combination. Vaccination began 4-6 weeks after radiotherapy alone, or alongside temozolomide cycles in the chemotherapy-containing groups. Peripheral blood was collected at six visits: V03 (baseline), V05, V07, V10, V12 and V13. For exploratory analyses, 25 to 30 treated patients had longitudinal TCRB deep sequencing done wherever samples were available. Overall results and qualifications from the work: Pseudoprogression appeared unrelated to alterations in the top peripheral T cell clonotypes detected by TCRB sequencing. Selection of PBMC samples for TCRB deep sequencing was based on availability. It was noted by the authors that analyses of patient blood samples could not be reproduced owing to sample limitations. Vaccine-induced immune responses across multiple MHC alleles were detected in over 80% of patients.

A note on this clone: What antigen it recognizes has not been identified. One end of the junction does not line up with germline, which may come from a read error.

From the germline V gene, CDR1 is ENHRY and CDR2 is SYGVKD. Taken from cysteine to phenylalanine, the CDR3 has 14 residues. Just CDR3 DNA is preserved here, 42 bases in frame from base 1. Receptor amplification or capture employed the immunoSEQ multiplex PCR assay. Rearranged TCR beta chain sequences were amplified with the hsTCRB Kit following the manufacturer's protocol. Sequencing of TCRB libraries was carried out on an Illumina MiSeq. The authors' analysis ran thus. The kit vendor's proprietary platform handled demultiplexing, trimming and gene mapping. Entries here come from immuneACCESS through TCRdb and include only in-frame sequences with V and J called. Some clones fail to appear in such tables; in the studies checked, an unresolved V gene covers under half of the shortfall, and the cause of the remainder is unknown. V, J and clone size were drawn from that table, and D and trimming were deduced from the DNA. For this sample the table gives 43,000 or so clones, of which roughly 84% were detected only once. The top ten clones comprise around 2.4% of the sample.

The sample's time point label is to be understood as: week 23, last vaccination. Every vaccine dose consisted of 300 ug of a 20-mer mutant IDH1 peptide in Montanide, administered subcutaneously together with topical imiquimod. All donors had newly diagnosed IDH1-mutant astrocytomas of WHO grade 3 or 4 that showed loss of nuclear ATRX. The samples were drawn from NOA16, a multicentre, single-arm, open-label phase I trial in Germany that tested a mutant IDH1 peptide vaccine in humans for the first time. Genomic DNA for TCRB sequencing was extracted from EDTA blood using the DNeasy Blood and Tissue Kit.

Sequences were derived from PBMCs, sampled from a glioma patient whose treatment included an IDH1 peptide vaccine. This clonotype was sampled from a woman in her late teens or twenties with glioma. Some clones in this sample may be carry-over from other donors' samples. The chain links TRBV10-3 with TRBJ2-7, with a tentative D gene TRBD1 over 6 matching bases. The CDR3 has the sequence CAIRITGHSSEQYF. The base sequence is TGTGCCATCAGAATAACAGGGCATTCCTCCGAGCAGTACTTC.